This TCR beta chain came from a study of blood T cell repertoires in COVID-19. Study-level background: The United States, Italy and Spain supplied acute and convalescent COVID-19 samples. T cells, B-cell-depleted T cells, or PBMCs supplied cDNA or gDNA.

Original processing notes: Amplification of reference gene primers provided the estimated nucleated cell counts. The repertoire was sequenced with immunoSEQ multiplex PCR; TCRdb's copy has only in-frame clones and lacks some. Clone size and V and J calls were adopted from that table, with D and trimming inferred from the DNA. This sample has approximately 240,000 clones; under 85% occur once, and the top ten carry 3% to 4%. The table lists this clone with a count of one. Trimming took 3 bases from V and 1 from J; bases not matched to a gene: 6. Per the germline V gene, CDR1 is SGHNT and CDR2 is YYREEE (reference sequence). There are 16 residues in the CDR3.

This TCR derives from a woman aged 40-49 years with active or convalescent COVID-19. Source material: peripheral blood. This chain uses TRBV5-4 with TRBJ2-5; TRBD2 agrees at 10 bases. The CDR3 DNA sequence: TGTGCCAGCAGCTCTCCTAGCGGGGGAGGCCAAGAGACCCAGTACTTC. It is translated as CASSSPSGGGQETQYF.